This note documents a single T cell receptor (beta chain) sequence. Sequenced by immunoSEQ multiplex PCR; TCRdb stores in-frame clones only, minus some. The sample has fewer than 250,000 clones, just under 85% seen once. This record comes from a study of blood T cell repertoires in COVID-19. CDR1 and CDR2 from the germline V gene are SNHLY and FYNNEI. The CDR3 consists of 15 residues. The V and J ends lost 4 bases and 2 bases respectively, with 13 bases between them. This chain uses TRBV2 with TRBJ2-3, with D perhaps matching TRBD2 (6 bases). The sample consisted of peripheral blood. The sequence was collected from a woman between 55 and 75 years old with active or convalescent COVID-19. The CDR3 DNA follows: TGTGCCAGCAGTGTAGACGGGAGAAACACAGATACGCAGTATTTT. Translating gives CASSVDGRNTDTQYF. The full variable domain, completed using reference TRBV2 and TRBJ2-3, is EPEVTQTPSHQVTQMGQEVILRCVPISNHLYFYWYRQILGQKVEFLVSFYNNEISEKSEIFDDQFSVERPDGSNFTLKIRSTKLEDSAMYFCASSVDGRNTDTQYFGPGTRLTVL.